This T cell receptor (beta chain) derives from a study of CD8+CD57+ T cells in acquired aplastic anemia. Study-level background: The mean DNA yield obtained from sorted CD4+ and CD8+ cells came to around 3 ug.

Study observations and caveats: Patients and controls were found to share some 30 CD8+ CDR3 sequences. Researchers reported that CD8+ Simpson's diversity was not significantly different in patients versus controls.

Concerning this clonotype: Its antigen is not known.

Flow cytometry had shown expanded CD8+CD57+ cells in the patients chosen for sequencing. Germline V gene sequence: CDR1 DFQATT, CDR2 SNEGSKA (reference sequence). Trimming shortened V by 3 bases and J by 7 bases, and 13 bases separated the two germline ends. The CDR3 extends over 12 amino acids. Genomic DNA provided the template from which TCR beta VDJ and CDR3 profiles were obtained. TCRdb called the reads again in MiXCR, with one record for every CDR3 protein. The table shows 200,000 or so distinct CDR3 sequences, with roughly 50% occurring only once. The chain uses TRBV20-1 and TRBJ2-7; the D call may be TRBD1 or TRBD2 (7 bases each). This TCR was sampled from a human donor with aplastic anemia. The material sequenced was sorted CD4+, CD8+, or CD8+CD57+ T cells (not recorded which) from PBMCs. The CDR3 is CSASQGGEEQYF. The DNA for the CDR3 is TGCAGTGCTAGTCAGGGGGGGGAAGAGCAGTACTTC.